The source of this T cell receptor beta chain is a study of T cell responses to AZD1222 COVID-19 vaccine. Study-wide findings and caveats: Unmutated variant regions are reportedly targeted by nearly half of spike-specific TCRs.

The CDR3 sequence is 11 residues long. The V gene lost 3 bases and the J gene lost 8 bases, with 5 bases spanning the gap. Per the germline V gene, CDR1 is MGHDK and CDR2 is SYGVNS. Repertoires were generated with immunoSEQ multiplex PCR, while TCRdb's copy carries only in-frame clones and drops some. The sample holds under 70,000 clones, more than 80% seen once. The table lists this clone with a count of one. Antigen specificity is unknown. Sequencing used peripheral blood, obtained 28 days after the second AZD1222 dose. The source is an adult who received the AZD1222 COVID-19 vaccine. J is TRBJ2-1 and V is TRBV25-1; D gene uncertain. Written as DNA, the CDR3 is TGTGCCAGCAGTGAGGTCGATGAGCAGTTCTTC. Translation gives CASSEVDEQFF.